The clone carrying this T cell receptor beta chain was detected ten times or more. Antigen unknown. The data are from a study of spatial heterogeneity in lung cancer. At the level of the study: Compared with alpha-chain sequences, beta-chain sequences were consistently detected in greater numbers. Overall study findings and caveats: The number of expanded tumor alpha and beta chains correlated with mutation number.

MiXCR was run by TCRdb on the 5' RACE reads, yielding one entry per CDR3 protein. Counted here are around 21,000 distinct CDR3 sequences, more than 2.5% occurring once; the ten biggest clones make up around 7.7%. CDR1 is SGHRS, CDR2 YFSETQ, per germline. The CDR3 runs 14 residues. V shed 4 bases, J shed 5 bases, and the junction held 7 bases outside the gene matches. The sample's time point: sample taken at primary tumor resection. The donors comprised some 70 untreated early-stage non-small cell lung cancer patients. No cells were sorted before sequencing. The whole RNA sequenced was extracted from tumor, nontumor lung or frozen PBMC.

The sequencing used lung tumor tissue, collected at surgery. This receptor was obtained from a male donor with early-stage non-small cell lung cancer. The V gene is TRBV5-1, the J gene TRBJ1-1, with TRBD1 matching over 8 bases. The CDR3 loop reads CASSAGQGRTEAFF. CDR3 nucleotides: TGCGCCAGCAGCGCAGGACAGGGACGAACTGAAGCTTTCTTT. The full variable domain, with the rest looked up from reference TRBV5-1 and TRBJ1-1, is KAGVTQTPRYLIKTRGQQVTLSCSPISGHRSVSWYQQTPGQGLQFLFEYFSETQRNKGNFPGRFSGRQFSNSRSEMNVSTLELGDSALYLCASSAGQGRTEAFFGQGTRLTVV.